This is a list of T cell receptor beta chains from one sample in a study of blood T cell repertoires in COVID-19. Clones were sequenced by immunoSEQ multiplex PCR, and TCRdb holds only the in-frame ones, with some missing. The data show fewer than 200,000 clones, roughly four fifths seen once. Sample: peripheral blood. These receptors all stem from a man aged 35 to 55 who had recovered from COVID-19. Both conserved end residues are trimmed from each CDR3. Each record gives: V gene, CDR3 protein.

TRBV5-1,ASFQGSNTEAF
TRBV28,ASSTPGQGSYEQY
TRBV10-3,AVRRKGGATDTQY
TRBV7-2,ASSPRQYLNNEQF
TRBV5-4,ASSLIGTLYNEQF
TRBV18,ASSPITGFYGKLF
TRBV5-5,ASSLEDSGYT
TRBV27,ASSFRRPGVMNTEAF
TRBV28,ASSLLDTTGQETQY
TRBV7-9,ASSLDPGHRPEAF
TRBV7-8,ASSTRTDLDQPQH
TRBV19,ASSTGQAYGYT
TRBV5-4,ASSADGNPVEQY
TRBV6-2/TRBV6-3,ASSNSGGGDEQF
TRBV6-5,ASSYFRGEWTGELF
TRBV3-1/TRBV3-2,ASSHSTTGFYNEQF
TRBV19,ASSIAAQGGREQY
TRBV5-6,ASSSGNYGYT
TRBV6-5,ASSPDSIGSYEQY
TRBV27,ASSLWGDSNQPQH
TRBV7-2,ASSLRQGDTEAF
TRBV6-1,ASSELAGATDTQY
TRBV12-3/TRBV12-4,ASRRDSVEQY
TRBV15,ATSRDRGYEQY
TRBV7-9,ASSAAGSYNEQF
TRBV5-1,ASSLDTNYGYT
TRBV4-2,ASSQEHLVGGYNTIY
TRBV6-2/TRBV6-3,ASSLSGSTGELF
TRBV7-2,ASRQRYAVDTQY
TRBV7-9,ASEWPTQGAPSDTEAF
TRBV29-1,SVEGETGAGYT
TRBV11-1,ASSLAPSSYEQY
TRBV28,ASSSASGNNQPQH
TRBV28,ASTLQEMNTEAF
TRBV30,AWSKAAARDEQY
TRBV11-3,ASSHGQGSGELF
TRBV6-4,ASSGQSNTGELF
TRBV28,ASSLWIGTSRETQY
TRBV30,AWSVDRDETQY
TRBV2,ASSEALPGRGVGYT